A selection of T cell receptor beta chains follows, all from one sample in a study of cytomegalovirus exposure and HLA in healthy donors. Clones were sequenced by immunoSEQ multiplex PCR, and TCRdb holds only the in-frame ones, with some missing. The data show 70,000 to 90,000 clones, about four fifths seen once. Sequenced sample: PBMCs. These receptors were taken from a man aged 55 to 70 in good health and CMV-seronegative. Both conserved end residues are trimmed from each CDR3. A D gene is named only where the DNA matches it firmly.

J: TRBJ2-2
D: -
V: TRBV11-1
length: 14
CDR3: ASSPAGTLVVGELF

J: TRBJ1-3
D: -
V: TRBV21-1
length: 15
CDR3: ASSKAGGKRSGNTIY

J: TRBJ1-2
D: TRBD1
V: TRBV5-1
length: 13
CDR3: ASSLGGGLNYGYT

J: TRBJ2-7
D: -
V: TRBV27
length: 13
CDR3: ASSSPGGSAYEQY

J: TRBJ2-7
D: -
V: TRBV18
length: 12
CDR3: ASSPPTPPYEQY

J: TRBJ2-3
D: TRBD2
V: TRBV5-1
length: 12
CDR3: ASTLAGGTDTQY

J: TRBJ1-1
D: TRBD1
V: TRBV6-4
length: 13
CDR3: ASSAEGAGYTEAF

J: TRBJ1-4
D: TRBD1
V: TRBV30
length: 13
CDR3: AWSVRGQGGEKLF

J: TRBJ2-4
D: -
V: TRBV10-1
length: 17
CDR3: ASSDSRLISDRPKNIQY

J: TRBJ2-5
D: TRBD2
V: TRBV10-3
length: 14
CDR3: AISESRSGGQETQY

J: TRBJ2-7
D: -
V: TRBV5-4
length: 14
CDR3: ASSRDHSTLSHEQY

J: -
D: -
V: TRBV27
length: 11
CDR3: ASSHGTPYEQY

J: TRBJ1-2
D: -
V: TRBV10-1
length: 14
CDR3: ASSLAPTVVCWGYT

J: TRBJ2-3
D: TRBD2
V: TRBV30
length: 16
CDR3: AWSVGLAGGRSTDTQY

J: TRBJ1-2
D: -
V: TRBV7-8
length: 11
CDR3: ASSSGMGYGYT

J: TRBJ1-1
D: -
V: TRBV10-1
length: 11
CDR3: ASKARENTEAF

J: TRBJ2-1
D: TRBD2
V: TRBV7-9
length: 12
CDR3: SSSSGTTINEQF

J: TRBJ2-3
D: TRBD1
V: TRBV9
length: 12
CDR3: ASSRDSNTDTQY

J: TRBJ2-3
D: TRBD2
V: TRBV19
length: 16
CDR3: ASRHYDGGFSSTDTQY

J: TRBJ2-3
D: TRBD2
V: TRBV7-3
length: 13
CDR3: ASSSGLAGGDTQY

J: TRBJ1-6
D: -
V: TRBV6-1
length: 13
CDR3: ASTEGAQGYSPLH

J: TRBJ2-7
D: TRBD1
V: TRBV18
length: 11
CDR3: ASSRGQVYEQY

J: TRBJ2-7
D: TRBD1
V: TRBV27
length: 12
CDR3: ASSPVDRDGEQY

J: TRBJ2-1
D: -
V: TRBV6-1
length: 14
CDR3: ASSDRDKALRNEQF

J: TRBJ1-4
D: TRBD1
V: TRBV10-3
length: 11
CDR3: AISVDRWEKLF

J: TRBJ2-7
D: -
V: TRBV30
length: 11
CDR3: AWRGPGEREQY

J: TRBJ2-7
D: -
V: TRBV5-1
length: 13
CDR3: ASSLVTGKPYEQY

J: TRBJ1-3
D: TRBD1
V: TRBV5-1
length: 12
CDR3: ASRDRESGNTIY

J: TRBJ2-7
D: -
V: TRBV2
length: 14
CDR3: ASSEVIAGSRYEQY

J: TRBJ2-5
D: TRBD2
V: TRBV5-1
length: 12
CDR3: ASSLRGRQETQY

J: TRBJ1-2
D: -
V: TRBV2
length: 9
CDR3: ARQGSRGYT

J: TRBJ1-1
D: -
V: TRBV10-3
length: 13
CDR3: AISDRELLNTEAF

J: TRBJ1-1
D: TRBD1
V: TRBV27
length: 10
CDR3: ASSFAGGIAF

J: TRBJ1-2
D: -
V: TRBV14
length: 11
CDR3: ASSQQERGGYT

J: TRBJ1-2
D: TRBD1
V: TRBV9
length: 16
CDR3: ASSTSKYGTGLNYGYT

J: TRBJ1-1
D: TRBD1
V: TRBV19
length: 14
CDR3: ASSRGTGEKRAEAF

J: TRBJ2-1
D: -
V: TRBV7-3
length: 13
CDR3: ASSHYRGGGNEQF

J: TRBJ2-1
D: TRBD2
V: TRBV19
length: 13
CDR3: ASSPSGGLSDEQF

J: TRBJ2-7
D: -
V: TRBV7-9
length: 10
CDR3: SSSYDSYEQY

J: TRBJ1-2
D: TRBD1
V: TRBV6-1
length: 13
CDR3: ASSEGQGGAYGYT